This T cell receptor (beta chain) was sequenced in a study of T cells in Graves' hyperthyroidism and ophthalmopathy. On the study more broadly: Peripheral blood collection took place at initial diagnosis, before any treatment.

TCR beta CDR3 sequences were amplified from RNA transcripts. With the HTBI primer set, the TCR CDR3 went through a first round of RT-PCR. TCRdb reprocessed the multiplex PCR reads via MiXCR and lists one record per CDR3 protein. The profile shows about 620,000 distinct CDR3 sequences, around 15% of them singletons. Study-level results: Most thyroid clonotypes with frequency above 0.001 were detected in blood.

CDR1 is SNHLY and CDR2 is FYNNEI in the germline V gene. Trimming left V 5 bases short and J 7 bases short, with 9 bases between. The CDR3 consists of 12 residues. Participants, patients aged 18 to 65, had newly diagnosed hyperthyroidism with a duration under 2 months. Exclusion followed for patients with uncontrolled infection, other autoimmune disease, pregnancy or lactation. This clonotype has at least ten counts. Antigen specificity is unknown. This receptor was taken from a woman under 40 with Graves' hyperthyroidism. The rearrangement uses TRBV2 and TRBJ1-5; D ambiguous. The specimen sequenced was blood. The CDR3 DNA reads as TGTGCCAGCAGTTATGTTGGGCAGCCCCAGCATTTT. This translates into CASSYVGQPQHF.